Sequencing of this TCR beta chain was carried out in a study of tumour-infiltrating T cells in Burkitt lymphoma. Study background: Repertoire clonality predicted overall and progression-free survival.

The CDR3 is 15 amino acids. V lost 0 bases and J 5 bases, leaving 13 bases between the germline ends. Germline values: CDR1 MGHRA, CDR2 YSYEKL. Assay used: immunoSEQ multiplex PCR; TCRdb lists only in-frame clones, some missing. Of 1,300 or so clones in the sample, about 85% are singletons; the top ten hold 3.5% to 4.5%. Material for sequencing was tumor tissue. The origin of this receptor is a human donor with Burkitt lymphoma. The chain links TRBV4-1 to TRBJ2-5, with a possible D match to TRBD2 (7 bases). The CDR3 here is CASSQEVGGLETQYF. CDR3 sequence (DNA): TGCGCCAGCAGCCAAGAAGTGGGGGGGCTCGAGACCCAGTACTTC.